A selection of T cell receptor beta chains follows, all from one sample in a study of CD8 T cells in Susac syndrome. MiXCR, run by TCRdb on the immunoSEQ multiplex PCR reads, gives a single entry per CDR3 protein. The table includes around 200,000 distinct CDR3 sequences, just under 95% detected once. The material sequenced was CD4+ T cells from PBMCs. These receptor sequences come from a human donor with Susac syndrome. Both conserved end residues are part of each CDR3. Each record gives: D gene, clone size, J gene, V gene, CDR3 DNA, CDR3 protein. The D gene is left open where the match is weak. Clone size is given for some rows only: seen once, a few or many times, or a class if the clone is expanded.

.,.,TRBJ1-6,TRBV6-5,TGTGCCAGCAGCGCTAGACAGCGCAATTCACCCCTCCACTTT,CASSARQRNSPLHF
.,.,TRBJ1-5,TRBV20-1,TGCAGTGCTTCGACAGGTGGGAATAGCAATCAGCCCCAGCATTTT,CSASTGGNSNQPQHF
TRBD1,.,TRBJ2-3,TRBV4-3,TGCGCCAGCAGCCAAGCCACAGGGGCCGATACGCAGTATTTT,CASSQATGADTQYF
.,.,TRBJ2-1,TRBV12-3/TRBV12-4,TGTGCCAGCAGTCCCCCCACCCTCAATGAGCAGTTCTTC,CASSPPTLNEQFF
TRBD1,.,TRBJ1-2,TRBV29-1,TGCAGCGTCCCAGGTCGGATCAGGGGGCGCTTCGAAGGCTACACCTTC,CSVPGRIRGRFEGYTF
.,.,TRBJ2-1,TRBV24-1,TGTGCCACCAAGCAGGGTGCCGGTGGTGAGCAGTTCTTC,CATKQGAGGEQFF
.,.,TRBJ1-2,TRBV7-9,TGTGCCAGCAGCTTGGGGCCCCAGGCTGGCTACACCTTC,CASSLGPQAGYTF
.,.,TRBJ1-1,TRBV30,TGTGCCTGGGGGGGACGGATGAACACTGAAGCTTTCTTT,CAWGGRMNTEAFF
TRBD2,once,TRBJ2-1,TRBV11-2,TGTGCCAGCAGATCCCTAGCGGGGGGGTACAATGAGCAGTTCTTC,CASRSLAGGYNEQFF
.,.,TRBJ1-1,TRBV4-2,TGTGCCAGCAGCCAAGACGGAGCCCCGGGCACTGAAGCTTTCTTT,CASSQDGAPGTEAFF
TRBD1,.,TRBJ2-7,TRBV20-1,TGCAGTGCGGAACAGGGGGTCTTCTCCTACGAGCAGTACTTC,CSAEQGVFSYEQYF
TRBD1,.,TRBJ1-6,TRBV5-1,TGCGCCAGCAGCTTGGAGGGGGCGCAAGTCTCACCCCTCCACTTT,CASSLEGAQVSPLHF
.,.,TRBJ2-3,TRBV28,TGTGCCAGCAGTATTCCCCGGGTGAGGTACGAGAGGACAGATACGCAGTATTTT,CASSIPRVRYERTDTQYF
.,.,TRBJ2-3,TRBV7-9,TGTGCCAGCAGCTTAGGGGTAGACGCAGATACGCAGTATTTT,CASSLGVDADTQYF
.,.,TRBJ2-7,TRBV27,TGTGCCAGCAGTTTGACCTCCACATACGAGCAGTACTTC,CASSLTSTYEQYF
.,.,TRBJ2-7,TRBV6-5,TGTGCCAGCAGGCTCACGTGGGGGGCCTACGAGCAGTACTTC,CASRLTWGAYEQYF
TRBD2,.,TRBJ2-1,TRBV7-2,TGTGCCAGCAGCTTACTAGCGGTGATGACCTACAATGAGCAGTTCTTC,CASSLLAVMTYNEQFF
TRBD2,.,TRBJ2-1,TRBV28,TGTGCCAGCAGTTTCTGGGGGGGAAGCTCCTACAATGAGCAGTTCTTC,CASSFWGGSSYNEQFF
TRBD2,.,TRBJ2-3,TRBV5-4,TGTGCCAGCAGCTTGGTGGCTAGCGGGGGCCCCGGGATAGATACGCAGTATTTT,CASSLVASGGPGIDTQYF
.,.,TRBJ2-1,TRBV12-3/TRBV12-4,TGTGCCAGCGGCTTGCACCCCTCAGACAATGAGCAGTTCTTC,CASGLHPSDNEQFF
TRBD1,.,TRBJ2-4,TRBV9,TGTGCCAGCAGCTCCGGGACAGCCCTAGCCAAAAACATTCAGTACTTC,CASSSGTALAKNIQYF
TRBD2,.,TRBJ2-5,TRBV20-1,TGCAGTGCTAGAGTAGCGGGGAGCGGAGAGACCCAGTACTTC,CSARVAGSGETQYF
.,once,TRBJ2-2,TRBV7-2,TGTGCCAGCAGCTTAGTAAGGCACGGGGAGCTGTTTTTT,CASSLVRHGELFF
TRBD1,.,TRBJ1-1,TRBV18,TGTGCCAGCTCGCCGCTAACCGGACAGGGGAACACTGAAGCTTTCTTT,CASSPLTGQGNTEAFF
.,.,TRBJ2-1,TRBV11-2,TGTGCCAGTTGTTGGAGGCCTGGGTACAATGAGCAGTTCTTC,CASCWRPGYNEQFF
.,once,TRBJ2-7,TRBV4-2,TGTGCCAGCAGCCAAGATTGGGAGCAGGGGAACGAGCAGTACTTC,CASSQDWEQGNEQYF
.,.,TRBJ2-5,TRBV5-1,TGCGCCAGCACCCAGGGACCGAGGGAGACCCAGTACTTC,CASTQGPRETQYF
TRBD1,.,TRBJ1-1,TRBV20-1,TGCAGTGCTAGAGATCTGAGAACCTCCGGGACAGGTGTACAAAAGCACAAAGGGAACACTGAAGCTTTCTTT,CSARDLRTSGTGVQKHKGNTEAFF
.,few,TRBJ1-2,TRBV7-9,TGTGCCAGCAGCTTAGACCAGTATGGCTACACCTTC,CASSLDQYGYTF
TRBD2,.,TRBJ2-3,TRBV9,TGTGCCAGCAGCGCCTCACTAGCGGGAGGGGGGGATACGCAGTATTTT,CASSASLAGGGDTQYF
.,.,TRBJ2-7,TRBV18,TGTGCCAGCTCACCATACCCTTTCGACGAGCAGTACTTC,CASSPYPFDEQYF
.,.,TRBJ1-2,TRBV30,TGTGCCTGGAACAGGAACGTCTATGGCTACACCTTC,CAWNRNVYGYTF
TRBD1,.,TRBJ2-7,TRBV27,TGTGCCAGTAGAAGGACCGGGACAGGGTATGTTGGCGAGCAGTACTTC,CASRRTGTGYVGEQYF
TRBD2,.,TRBJ2-2,TRBV29-1,TGCAGCGTCTCCGGGACTAGCGTAACCGGGGAGCTGTTTTTT,CSVSGTSVTGELFF
.,.,TRBJ2-3,TRBV9,TGTGCCAGCAGCGCAGCGGGTAGCACAGATACGCAGTATTTT,CASSAAGSTDTQYF
.,.,TRBJ2-7,TRBV3-1,TGTGCCAGCAGCCAAGACGTCAACGACCGTTCCTACGAGCAGTACTTC,CASSQDVNDRSYEQYF
TRBD2,.,TRBJ2-1,TRBV11-2,TGTGCCAGCAGTCCCGGGACTAGCGGGAGCCTGCGGTACAATGAGCAGTTCTTC,CASSPGTSGSLRYNEQFF
TRBD1,.,TRBJ2-7,TRBV20-1,TGCAGTGCTCCCGACAGGGGGTCCTCCTACGAGCAGTACTTC,CSAPDRGSSYEQYF
.,.,TRBJ2-7,TRBV5-1,TGCGCCAGCAGCCTTCCAGGGTCCAGGGACGAGCAGTACTTC,CASSLPGSRDEQYF
.,.,TRBJ2-1,TRBV20-1,TGCAGTGCTAGCATAGCGGAGCAGTTCTTC,CSASIAEQFF
.,.,TRBJ1-1,TRBV5-1,TGCGCCAGCTCTCGGGGGGGCCTTCACCCCCTTGAAGCTTTCTTT,CASSRGGLHPLEAFF
.,.,TRBJ1-6,TRBV7-2,TGTGCCAGCAGCTTACTCACAGGGTCCAATTCACCCCTCCACTTT,CASSLLTGSNSPLHF
TRBD2,.,TRBJ2-1,TRBV28,TGTGCCAGCAGTTACCCCGGACTAGCGGGTAACAATGAGCAGTTCTTC,CASSYPGLAGNNEQFF
.,.,TRBJ2-3,TRBV18,TGTGCCAGCTCTTACAGACCTAGCACAGATACGCAGTATTTT,CASSYRPSTDTQYF
.,few,TRBJ2-7,TRBV28,TGTGCCAGCAGTTCTAGGCTAGACTCCTACGAGCAGTACTTC,CASSSRLDSYEQYF
.,.,TRBJ2-5,TRBV7-2,TGTGCCAGCAGCCCCTCGAGTGGGCTTGAGACCCAGTACTTC,CASSPSSGLETQYF
TRBD1,.,TRBJ2-2,TRBV7-9,TGTGCCAGCAGTGACAGGGGTGACACCGGGGAGCTGTTTTTT,CASSDRGDTGELFF
TRBD1,.,TRBJ2-7,TRBV28,TGTGCCAGCAGCCAGCCAGGGGGCTACGAGCAGTACTTC,CASSQPGGYEQYF
TRBD2,.,TRBJ2-7,TRBV6-6,TGTGCCAGCAGTGAGGTCGGACTAGCCGAGCAGTACTTC,CASSEVGLAEQYF
TRBD1,.,TRBJ2-3,TRBV20-1,TGCAGTGCTAGAGATGGGACAGGTCCTTTAGATACGCAGTATTTT,CSARDGTGPLDTQYF
.,.,TRBJ1-2,TRBV18,TGTGCCAGTCAAGAGGACCGCTCCTATGGCTACACCTTC,CASQEDRSYGYTF
TRBD2,.,TRBJ2-5,TRBV5-1,TGCGCCAGCCGTAGCGGGAGGGCCGGGGAACGGGAGACCCAGTACTTC,CASRSGRAGERETQYF
TRBD2,.,TRBJ2-7,TRBV2,TGTGCCAGCAGTGACGGACTAGCCTACGAGCAGTACTTC,CASSDGLAYEQYF
.,.,TRBJ2-1,TRBV30,TGTGCTGTAGGGGGAGACAATGAGCAGTTCTTC,CAVGGDNEQFF
TRBD2,.,TRBJ2-4,TRBV12-3/TRBV12-4,TGTGCCAGCACCCTGGGGGGGACCAAAAACATTCAGTACTTC,CASTLGGTKNIQYF
TRBD2,.,TRBJ2-7,TRBV6-2/TRBV6-3,TGTGCCAGCAGTCCGGGACTAGCGAACCTTCCGCTCGTGTACTTC,CASSPGLANLPLVYF
.,.,TRBJ2-7,TRBV5-1,TGCGCCAGCAGCCACCAACAGTCCTCCTCCTACGAGCAGTACTTC,CASSHQQSSSYEQYF
.,.,TRBJ2-7,TRBV6-2/TRBV6-3,TGTGCCAGCAGTTACTCGGGAGCATCCTACGAGCAGTACTTC,CASSYSGASYEQYF
TRBD1,few,TRBJ2-7,TRBV18,TGTGCCAGCTCACCGGGACAGGGACCCTACGAGCAGTACTTC,CASSPGQGPYEQYF